These T cell receptor beta chains were read from a single sample in a study of control samples from healthy donors and cancer patients. Some clones are missing from TCRdb's copy, which holds only in-frame ones; the method was immunoSEQ multiplex PCR. This sample has roughly 140,000 clones, with roughly 89% found just once. Input material: blood. The receptors come from a man aged 25 to 45 in good health. CDR3s include the opening cysteine and the closing phenylalanine or tryptophan. Fields, in order: V gene, D gene, J gene, CDR3 DNA, CDR3 protein. The D gene is left open where the match is weak.

v_gene: TRBV5-1; d_gene: NA; j_gene: TRBJ2-3; CDR3nt: TGCGCCAGCAGCTTGTATAACAGGGCCAGCACAGATACGCAGTATTTT; CDR3aa: CASSLYNRASTDTQYF
v_gene: TRBV6-1; d_gene: TRBD1; j_gene: TRBJ1-3; CDR3nt: TGTGCCAGCAGTGAACTACAGGGGGCTGGAAACACCATATATTTT; CDR3aa: CASSELQGAGNTIYF
v_gene: TRBV24-1; d_gene: TRBD1; j_gene: TRBJ2-7; CDR3nt: TGTGCCACGGCAGGGGGCCTCTCCTACGAGCAGTACTTC; CDR3aa: CATAGGLSYEQYF
v_gene: TRBV9; d_gene: NA; j_gene: TRBJ1-5; CDR3nt: TGTGCCAGCAGCGGCGCCCGAGAGGGGCAGCCCCAGCATTTT; CDR3aa: CASSGAREGQPQHF
v_gene: TRBV7-6; d_gene: NA; j_gene: TRBJ2-7; CDR3nt: TGTGCCAGCAGTCAGGGGTGGGGGAGTAGCGGACCTGTAACCTACGAGCAGTACTTC; CDR3aa: CASSQGWGSSGPVTYEQYF
v_gene: TRBV5-1; d_gene: TRBD1; j_gene: TRBJ2-2; CDR3nt: TGCGCCAGCAGCGCCAACAGGGGAGTGGCGGCGGGGGAGCTGTTTTTT; CDR3aa: CASSANRGVAAGELFF
v_gene: TRBV18; d_gene: NA; j_gene: TRBJ1-3; CDR3nt: TGTGCCAGCTCACCACCGGCAGGAGCGGGAAACACCATATATTTT; CDR3aa: CASSPPAGAGNTIYF
v_gene: TRBV6-5; d_gene: NA; j_gene: TRBJ2-5; CDR3nt: TGTGCCAGCAGTCACGGACAGCTTCAAGAGACCCAGTACTTC; CDR3aa: CASSHGQLQETQYF
v_gene: TRBV6-2/TRBV6-3; d_gene: TRBD2; j_gene: TRBJ2-4; CDR3nt: TGTGCCAGCAGTACCGCCGGGGGGGCCTACGACATTCAGTACTTC; CDR3aa: CASSTAGGAYDIQYF
v_gene: TRBV11-1; d_gene: TRBD2; j_gene: TRBJ2-4; CDR3nt: TGTGCCAGCAGCTTAGCAGCGGGAGGGAAGGGGGAAAACATTCAGTACTTC; CDR3aa: CASSLAAGGKGENIQYF